This is a list of T cell receptor beta chains from one sample in a study of T-cell reconstitution after alpha-beta-depleted transplantation in children. In TCRdb, the PCR reads were re-called with MiXCR into one record per CDR3 protein. There are around 670,000 distinct CDR3 sequences in the sample; over 10% occur only once, and 0.79% lies in the top ten. Sample: PBMCs, taken before TCRalphabeta/CD19-depleted stem cell transplant. These receptors came from a girl aged 2 to 9 with congenital amegakaryocytic thrombocytopenia, due to receive a stem cell transplant. The CDR3 runs from the conserved cysteine through the conserved F or W. Each record gives: clone size, D gene, V gene, J gene, CDR3 protein. The D gene is left open where the match is weak. The size entry is marked missing in some rows and otherwise reads once, few, many or a size class.

abundance: many; d_gene: .; v_gene: TRBV3-1; j_gene: TRBJ2-7; CDR3aa: CASNGEPSYEQYF
abundance: .; d_gene: .; v_gene: TRBV7-3; j_gene: TRBJ2-1; CDR3aa: CASSFLDGEQFF
abundance: .; d_gene: .; v_gene: TRBV12-3/TRBV12-4; j_gene: TRBJ2-1; CDR3aa: CASSSNRVTYNEQFF
abundance: once; d_gene: TRBD2; v_gene: TRBV4-2; j_gene: TRBJ2-3; CDR3aa: CASSQDPLAGGTDTQYF
abundance: many; d_gene: TRBD2; v_gene: TRBV20-1; j_gene: TRBJ2-3; CDR3aa: CSAREGFGAGGPTDTQYF
abundance: few; d_gene: .; v_gene: TRBV3-1; j_gene: TRBJ2-1; CDR3aa: CASSQDLGGSLNEQFF
abundance: few; d_gene: TRBD2; v_gene: TRBV20-1; j_gene: TRBJ2-1; CDR3aa: CSARAAGGIEQFF
abundance: many; d_gene: .; v_gene: TRBV20-1; j_gene: TRBJ2-5; CDR3aa: CSARVSRGQETQYF
abundance: many; d_gene: .; v_gene: TRBV7-2; j_gene: TRBJ2-1; CDR3aa: CASSLPDNEQFF
abundance: few; d_gene: TRBD2; v_gene: TRBV5-6; j_gene: TRBJ2-5; CDR3aa: CASSRILAGPKETQYF
abundance: .; d_gene: TRBD2; v_gene: TRBV12-3/TRBV12-4; j_gene: TRBJ2-1; CDR3aa: CASSKRLAGDNEQFF
abundance: many; d_gene: TRBD2; v_gene: TRBV5-1; j_gene: TRBJ2-3; CDR3aa: CASSLRPSGPGTDTQYF
abundance: .; d_gene: TRBD2; v_gene: TRBV4-2; j_gene: TRBJ2-5; CDR3aa: CASSSRTSGSKGEETQYF
abundance: few; d_gene: .; v_gene: TRBV15; j_gene: TRBJ2-3; CDR3aa: CATAKTVISGTQRGTQYF
abundance: .; d_gene: .; v_gene: TRBV5-1; j_gene: TRBJ2-1; CDR3aa: CASTTRYPYNEQFF
abundance: many; d_gene: TRBD2; v_gene: TRBV12-3/TRBV12-4; j_gene: TRBJ2-1; CDR3aa: CASSLVKSGRANEQFF
abundance: .; d_gene: .; v_gene: TRBV5-1; j_gene: TRBJ2-5; CDR3aa: CASSLASRGEETQYF
abundance: many; d_gene: .; v_gene: TRBV27; j_gene: TRBJ1-2; CDR3aa: CASSRWGGGYTF
abundance: .; d_gene: .; v_gene: TRBV4-1; j_gene: TRBJ2-3; CDR3aa: CASSQAVAGRGADTQYF
abundance: few; d_gene: TRBD2; v_gene: TRBV30; j_gene: TRBJ2-2; CDR3aa: CAWRSGSPGELFF
abundance: few; d_gene: .; v_gene: TRBV12-3/TRBV12-4; j_gene: TRBJ1-1; CDR3aa: CASSRQSMNTEAFF
abundance: many; d_gene: .; v_gene: TRBV20-1; j_gene: TRBJ1-5; CDR3aa: CSARGLDSQHF
abundance: many; d_gene: TRBD2; v_gene: TRBV20-1; j_gene: TRBJ2-7; CDR3aa: CSAILAGVPYEQYF
abundance: .; d_gene: .; v_gene: TRBV15; j_gene: TRBJ2-7; CDR3aa: CATSRGASVQGEQYF
abundance: many; d_gene: .; v_gene: TRBV12-5; j_gene: TRBJ2-7; CDR3aa: CASAHGGPTYEQYF
abundance: .; d_gene: .; v_gene: TRBV20-1; j_gene: TRBJ2-5; CDR3aa: CSARGEKDTPIETQYF
abundance: many; d_gene: .; v_gene: TRBV12-3/TRBV12-4; j_gene: TRBJ2-1; CDR3aa: CASGSNEQFF
abundance: many; d_gene: TRBD2; v_gene: TRBV20-1; j_gene: TRBJ2-1; CDR3aa: CSATPTSGRNEQFF
abundance: many; d_gene: .; v_gene: TRBV10-3; j_gene: TRBJ2-7; CDR3aa: CAISEPIERSDEQYF
abundance: many; d_gene: .; v_gene: TRBV4-1; j_gene: TRBJ2-3; CDR3aa: CASSHFAGVSTDTQYF
abundance: .; d_gene: TRBD2; v_gene: TRBV7-3; j_gene: TRBJ2-1; CDR3aa: CASSDLAGGLNEQFF
abundance: few; d_gene: .; v_gene: TRBV5-1; j_gene: TRBJ2-5; CDR3aa: CASSWGSSQETQYF
abundance: .; d_gene: TRBD1; v_gene: TRBV5-1; j_gene: TRBJ2-7; CDR3aa: CASSEDLQGIYEQYF
abundance: few; d_gene: TRBD2; v_gene: TRBV30; j_gene: TRBJ2-4; CDR3aa: CAWSEGTRENIQYF
abundance: few; d_gene: TRBD2; v_gene: TRBV29-1; j_gene: TRBJ2-3; CDR3aa: CSVERGLAERDTQYF
abundance: .; d_gene: .; v_gene: TRBV21-1; j_gene: TRBJ1-4; CDR3aa: CASSRGKKLFF
abundance: few; d_gene: .; v_gene: TRBV15; j_gene: TRBJ2-7; CDR3aa: CATSRALGSYEQYF
abundance: many; d_gene: TRBD2; v_gene: TRBV7-9; j_gene: TRBJ2-1; CDR3aa: CASSVGTSGSSIDEQFF
abundance: .; d_gene: TRBD2; v_gene: TRBV20-1; j_gene: TRBJ2-3; CDR3aa: CSAPHPTSGMTDTQYF
abundance: .; d_gene: .; v_gene: TRBV12-3/TRBV12-4; j_gene: TRBJ2-5; CDR3aa: CATTTSADQETQYF
abundance: .; d_gene: TRBD1; v_gene: TRBV19; j_gene: TRBJ2-7; CDR3aa: CASSIDRQGAYEQYF
abundance: .; d_gene: .; v_gene: TRBV7-2; j_gene: TRBJ2-3; CDR3aa: CASSFAGGTDTQCF
abundance: many; d_gene: .; v_gene: TRBV5-1; j_gene: TRBJ2-7; CDR3aa: CASRRGGGEQYF
abundance: many; d_gene: TRBD2; v_gene: TRBV20-1; j_gene: TRBJ2-1; CDR3aa: CSVIHASGANEQFF
abundance: many; d_gene: .; v_gene: TRBV12-3/TRBV12-4; j_gene: TRBJ1-1; CDR3aa: CASSFSWATEAFF
abundance: .; d_gene: .; v_gene: TRBV14; j_gene: TRBJ1-2; CDR3aa: CASSQDRFNYGYTF
abundance: many; d_gene: .; v_gene: TRBV28; j_gene: TRBJ2-7; CDR3aa: CASSHAGTPSSYEQYF
abundance: few; d_gene: .; v_gene: TRBV12-3/TRBV12-4; j_gene: TRBJ2-7; CDR3aa: CASSHDSGEQYF
abundance: .; d_gene: .; v_gene: TRBV20-1; j_gene: TRBJ2-4; CDR3aa: CSARGSYGTAKNIQYF
abundance: few; d_gene: .; v_gene: TRBV7-9; j_gene: TRBJ2-7; CDR3aa: CASSLKRASRPYEQYF